These T cell receptor beta chains were read from a single sample in a study of T cell responses to AZD1222 COVID-19 vaccine. The table came from immunoSEQ multiplex PCR; TCRdb's copy has only in-frame clones and leaves some out. The sample records 80,000 or so clones, about 85% being singletons. Specimen: peripheral blood, collected on day 0 of AZD1222 vaccination. The receptors were gathered from an adult in good health. The CDR3 runs from the conserved cysteine through the conserved F or W. Each record gives: J gene, clone size, V gene, D gene, CDR3 DNA, CDR3 protein. The D gene is left open where the match is weak. Clone size is not always given. Where it is, it says once, few, many or a class for expanded clones.

TRBJ1-2,-,TRBV19,-,TGTGCCAGTAGTAACGGGGGGACCTCATATGGCTACACCTTC,CASSNGGTSYGYTF
TRBJ1-1,once,TRBV18,-,TGTGCCAGCTCACCGACAGGCCCGGGGATAATGAACACTGAAGCTTTCTTT,CASSPTGPGIMNTEAFF
TRBJ1-1,-,TRBV6-5,-,TGTGCCAGCAGTTACGGGGTTGAAGCTTTCTTT,CASSYGVEAFF
TRBJ1-2,-,TRBV7-9,-,TGTGCCAGCAGCTTGGACAGAGCATCGAGGGGCTACACCTTC,CASSLDRASRGYTF
TRBJ2-4,-,TRBV19,-,TGTGCCAGTAGTATAGGGGTCCTCCTCGATGGGAAAAACATTCAGTACTTC,CASSIGVLLDGKNIQYF
TRBJ2-5,-,TRBV7-2,-,TGTGCCAGCAGCTTAGCCAGGGTGGAGACCCAGTACTTC,CASSLARVETQYF
TRBJ1-4,-,TRBV7-2,-,TGTGCCAGCAGCACGTCCCCTAAAACAACTAATGAAAAACTGTTTTTT,CASSTSPKTTNEKLFF
TRBJ2-7,medium-sized,TRBV12-3/TRBV12-4,-,TGTGCCAGCAGTTTAAATCGGTGGAACGAGCAGTACTTC,CASSLNRWNEQYF
TRBJ2-1,-,TRBV6-5,-,TGTGCCAGCAGTTACTCTCCCGACACGGCAACCAATGAGCAGTTCTTC,CASSYSPDTATNEQFF
TRBJ1-2,-,TRBV19,-,TGTGCCAGTAGTATTAGGAGGGGCTACACCTTC,CASSIRRGYTF
TRBJ1-2,once,TRBV4-1,-,TGCGCCAGCAGCCCAGAGGTGAACTATGGCTACACCTTC,CASSPEVNYGYTF
TRBJ1-3,-,TRBV18,-,TGTGCCAGCTCACCAGTAGGAATATACGGAAACACCATATATTTT,CASSPVGIYGNTIYF
TRBJ2-5,-,TRBV19,-,TGTGCCAGTAGTATCTTTGAGACCCAGTACTTC,CASSIFETQYF
TRBJ1-6,-,TRBV7-9,TRBD1,TGTGCCAGCAGCTTGGAGACAGGGAATTCACCCCTCCACTTT,CASSLETGNSPLHF
TRBJ2-5,-,TRBV19,TRBD1,TGTGCCAGTAGTAGGCAGGGGGCCTCGGAGACCCAGTACTTC,CASSRQGASETQYF
TRBJ2-5,-,TRBV5-1,-,TGCGCCAGCGCCATTCAGGGGGGGGTCCAAGAGACCCAGTACTTC,CASAIQGGVQETQYF
TRBJ1-1,-,TRBV12-3/TRBV12-4,-,TGTGCCAGCAGTTTCGGGACATACACTGAAGCTTTCTTT,CASSFGTYTEAFF
TRBJ1-2,-,TRBV18,-,TGTGCCAGCTCACAACTTGACGAGAACTATGGCTACACCTTC,CASSQLDENYGYTF
TRBJ1-1,-,TRBV15,-,TGTGCCACCAGCAGAGATCGGGTGGCCGGACAGGAAGCTTTCTTT,CATSRDRVAGQEAFF
TRBJ1-5,once,TRBV7-2,-,TGTGCCAGCAGCTTAATGGCATCACCGACCAATCAGCCCCAGCATTTT,CASSLMASPTNQPQHF
TRBJ2-1,-,TRBV5-1,-,TGCGCCAGCAGCTTGGGAGGTCGGTACAATGAGCAGTTCTTC,CASSLGGRYNEQFF
TRBJ2-3,-,TRBV10-3,-,TGTGCCATCACGGGGTCTCTTGCCACAGATACGCAGTATTTT,CAITGSLATDTQYF
TRBJ1-1,-,TRBV19,-,TGTGCCAGTAGCATTAAGGGAGCGGACGGGGGCGGGATACGAGCTGAAGCTTTCTTT,CASSIKGADGGGIRAEAFF
TRBJ1-2,-,TRBV9,TRBD1,TGTGCCAGCAGCCCTCGGACAGGGGAGCCGCGAGGCTACACCTTC,CASSPRTGEPRGYTF
TRBJ2-1,once,TRBV10-3,TRBD2,TGTGCCATCAGTGAGTCGTTTGGAGCTAGCGGAAACAATGAGCAGTTCTTC,CAISESFGASGNNEQFF
TRBJ1-2,-,TRBV10-3,-,TGTGCCATCAGTGACAGGGGAGAGGACTATGGCTACACCTTC,CAISDRGEDYGYTF
TRBJ2-7,-,TRBV3-1/TRBV3-2,-,TGTGCCAGCAGCCAAGGAGCAGGGAGCTCCTACGAGCAGTACTTC,CASSQGAGSSYEQYF